The 9 T cell receptor beta chains presented below share a single source sample, sequenced in a study of shared clonotypes between healthy human individuals. Only in-frame clones appear in the TCRdb table, and some are missing; sequencing was by immunoSEQ multiplex PCR. The table shows about 1.1 million clones, with roughly 80% occurring only once. The sequenced sample was memory CD4+ T cells from PBMCs. As to subset: CD45RA-negative fraction. The receptor source for this set is a man aged 18 to 29 in good health. Some clones in this sample may be carry-over from other donors' samples.

The chain recombines TRBV19 with TRBJ1-3; 7 bases match TRBD1. This CDR3 has 16 amino acids. V was clipped by 5 bases and J by 0 bases; unmatched bases: 7. CDR1 is LNHDA, CDR2 SQIVND, per germline (reference sequence). Here the CDR3 reads CASSAGQFISGNTIYF. CDR3 coding DNA: TGTGCCAGTAGTGCGGGACAGTTTATCTCTGGAAACACCATATATTTT.

The chain uses TRBV28 and TRBJ1-5; D uncertain. Per the germline V gene, CDR1 is MDHEN and CDR2 is SYDVKM. V was shortened by 5 bases and J by 0 bases, with 8 bases between the two germline ends. This CDR3 has 14 amino acids. In DNA form, the CDR3 reads TGTGCCAGCAGTCCTTCTTATAGCAATCAGCCCCAGCATTTT. This gives the protein CASSPSYSNQPQHF.

This clone was observed a handful of times. The chain links TRBV29-1 to TRBJ1-4, with 9 bases that match TRBD1. V trimming: 4 bases; J trimming: 3 bases; junction bases outside the gene matches: 0. CDR1 and CDR2 (germline): SQVTM, ANQGSEA. This CDR3 comprises 13 residues. CDR3 loop: CSVGTGANEKLFF. Written as DNA, the CDR3 is TGCAGCGTTGGGACAGGGGCTAATGAAAAACTGTTTTTT.

The rearrangement links TRBV5-1 to TRBJ2-5; TRBD2 might be the D (6 bases). Germline CDR1 SGHRS, CDR2 YFSETQ. The V end was cut by 4 bases, the J end by 2 bases, with 18 bases between. The CDR3 loop spans 16 amino acids. The CDR3 nucleotides are TGCGCCAGCAGCCTGGTCTATTCTGGGGGGCAAGAGACCCAGTACTTC. Translating gives CASSLVYSGGQETQYF.

The J gene is TRBJ2-2, the V gene TRBV2; TRBD2 aligns across 12 bases. CDR1 is SNHLY, CDR2 FYNNEI, per germline. With 3 bases clipped from V and 6 bases from J, the junction kept 8 bases outside the gene matches. CDR3 length: 17 amino acids. The CDR3 DNA reads TGTGCCAGCAGTGACCCCCTGACTAGCGGGAGCCCCGGGGAGCTGTTTTTT. Protein product: CASSDPLTSGSPGELFF.

The J gene is TRBJ2-4, the V gene TRBV6-1; unclear D gene. This CDR3 has 15 residues. V gave up 3 bases and J gave up 0 bases, with 9 bases separating them. The germline gives CDR1 MNHNS, CDR2 SASEGT. The CDR3 region has the DNA TGTGCCAGCAGTGACCCCCCCAGAGCCAAAAACATTCAGTACTTC. This translates into CASSDPPRAKNIQYF.

The chain employs TRBV12-5 and TRBJ1-1; a possible D gene is TRBD1 (6 bases). Germline CDR1 and CDR2: LGHNT and FRNRAP. This CDR3 has 15 amino acids. Trimming cost V 6 bases and J 2 bases, with 16 bases left between them. The CDR3 DNA sequence: TGTGCTAGTGGGACTGACAGGAACTACAACACTGAAGCTTTCTTT. Its protein product is CASGTDRNYNTEAFF.

The chain joins TRBV9 to TRBJ2-7; 9 bases agree with TRBD2. The CDR3 is made up of 15 amino acids. V shed 3 bases, J shed 0 bases, and the junction held 4 bases outside the gene matches. CDR1 and CDR2 (germline): SGDLS, YYNGEE. CDR3 DNA sequence: TGTGCCAGCAGCGATGATAGCGGGAGCTCCTACGAGCAGTACTTC. Translated: CASSDDSGSSYEQYF.

CDR3 sequence (DNA): TGTGCCAGCGGCCAGGGGGTTCGGACCGGGGAGCTGTTTTTT. It encodes CASGQGVRTGELFF. The chain recombines TRBV6-1 with TRBJ2-2, with 7 bases fitting TRBD1. The CDR3 length is 14 residues. J gave up 5 bases and V 8 bases, and 8 bases lay outside the gene matches. CDR1 and CDR2 (germline): MNHNS, SASEGT.